The clone carrying this T cell receptor (beta chain) occurred a few times. Antigen unknown. The sample originates from a study of T-cell memory formation after mild COVID-19. Overall study results and limits: The authors left the SARS-CoV-2 specificity of second-wave clones peaking on day 37 unconfirmed.

TCRdb fed the 5' RACE reads into MiXCR, producing one record per CDR3 protein. The sample records hundreds of thousands of distinct CDR3 sequences, 14% being singletons. The sequence was obtained from a man in his late teens or twenties who had mild COVID-19 (a few samples of this study predate the infection). Cell type and time point are not known. Sample: PBMCs or a T cell subset sorted from them (not recorded which).

CDR3 sequence reads: CASSPRDRAAYEQYF. The CDR3 bases are TGTGCCAGCAGCCCCCGGGACAGGGCGGCCTACGAGCAGTACTTC. The J gene is TRBJ2-7, the V gene TRBV12-3 or TRBV12-4; 9 bases fit TRBD1. The CDR3 extends over 15 amino acids. V gave up 6 bases and J gave up 2 bases; unmatched junction bases: 8.